This TCR beta chain appears in the sequencing data of a study of early T cells in non-severe SARS-CoV-2 infection. The CDR3 runs 13 residues. V lost 5 bases to trimming and J lost 4 bases; unmatched junction nucleotides: 3. CDR1 is SEHNR, CDR2 FQNEAQ, per germline (reference sequence). TCRdb used MiXCR to reprocess the 5' RACE reads, holding one entry per CDR3 protein. This sample has about 60,000 distinct CDR3 sequences, with around 13% found just once. This clonotype was found a few times. This chain joins TRBV7-9 and TRBJ1-1, with 8 bases matching TRBD1. Sample: whole blood. The receptor comes from an adult who was a healthcare worker with PCR-confirmed SARS-CoV-2 infection or an uninfected control (not recorded which). The CDR3 here is CASSPGQGTEAFF. The CDR3 region has the DNA TGTGCCAGCAGCCCCGGACAGGGCACTGAAGCTTTCTTT.